This TCR beta chain came from a study of T cell changes during pregnancy in multiple sclerosis. The germline V gene encodes CDR1 LGHNA and CDR2 YNFKEQ. The CDR3 runs 14 residues. The V end was cut by 1 base, the J end by 5 bases, with 8 bases between. Only in-frame clones appear in the TCRdb table, and some are missing; sequencing was by immunoSEQ multiplex PCR. The sample lists about 92,000 clones, over 85% occurring once. Sequences were derived from peripheral blood, sampled in the first trimester of pregnancy. This TCR came from a female donor with multiple sclerosis, enrolled in a pregnancy study. The chain joins TRBV4-2 to TRBJ1-4; D ambiguous. CDR3 bases: TGTGCCAGCAGCCAAGGCAGTTTAAATGAAAAACTGTTTTTT. Protein sequence: CASSQGSLNEKLFF.